This entry is about one T cell receptor (beta chain). Its antigen is unidentified. At one end the junction does not follow the germline gene, possibly because of a read error. This entry belongs to a study of cytomegalovirus exposure and HLA in healthy donors. The study, taken as a whole, reports: Associated with cytomegalovirus, according to the listing, were 150 to 200 TCR beta chains. Rare TCR sequences dominated, though some public TCRs recurred in many donors. Reports credit the classifier with highly specific, highly sensitive diagnosis of cytomegalovirus status.

CDR3 size: 16 residues. Germline loops: CDR1 PRHDT, CDR2 FYEKMQ (reference sequence). The donors were part of the validation cohort, which consisted of more than 90 subjects and was separate from the first cohort of under 850 subjects. The assay was immunoSEQ multiplex PCR, and TCRdb's table has in-frame clones only and misses some. The sample yields tens of thousands of clones, approximately 96% seen once. This chain links TRBV13 with TRBJ2-3, with 7 bases lining up with TRBD1. This TCR was sampled from a woman under 30 in good health and CMV-seropositive. The source material was PBMCs. CDR3 DNA sequence: TGTGCCAGCACCTTAAGGGGGCAGACTAGCACAGATACGCAGTATTTT. This encodes CASTLRGQTSTDTQYF.